This record covers a single T cell receptor beta chain. Its binding antigen is unknown. No qualities accompany the bases; no much larger clone lies one base away. The record originates from a study of a mutant IDH1 vaccine in newly diagnosed glioma (dated by TCRdb to the early 2020s). Regarding the study in general: Of the 32 patients who were treated, about 60% were male and roughly 40% were female, and the mean age was around 40 years. Peripheral blood was collected at six visits: V03 (baseline), V05, V07, V10, V12 and V13. For exploratory analyses, about 25 treated patients had longitudinal TCRB deep sequencing done wherever samples were available. Prior to enrollment, patients had been given standard therapy consisting of radiotherapy alone, temozolomide alone, or radiochemotherapy with temozolomide, with the combination given to most patients.

Preparation of the library involved the immunoSEQ multiplex PCR assay. Following the manufacturer's protocol, the hsTCRB Kit was used to amplify rearranged TCR beta chain sequences. An Illumina MiSeq was used to sequence the TCRB libraries. From the authors' description of their analysis: The kit vendor's proprietary platform handled demultiplexing, trimming and gene mapping. Entries here come from immuneACCESS through TCRdb and include only in-frame sequences with V and J called. Some clones fail to appear in such tables; in the studies checked, an unresolved V gene covers under half of the shortfall, and the cause of the remainder is unknown. Clonal size and the V and J genes are those of that table, whereas D and trimming came from the DNA. The sample table shows around 67,000 clones, and about four fifths are seen once. Jointly, the top ten make up approximately 4.5% of the sample. The sample's time point, from its label and the paper: baseline, week 1 (first vaccination visit). The treatment or condition label here, explained by the study, means: pre-vaccination baseline after standard-of-care therapy. Newly diagnosed WHO grade 3 or 4 IDH1-mutant astrocytomas showing loss of nuclear ATRX were present in the donors. The samples were drawn from NOA16, a multicentre, single-arm, open-label phase I trial in Germany that tested a mutant IDH1 peptide vaccine in humans for the first time. For immunogenicity testing, the blood drawn at visit V03 was used as the baseline sample. Genomic DNA for TCRB sequencing was extracted from EDTA blood using the DNeasy Blood and Tissue Kit.

The CDR3 runs 16 residues from the cysteine to the phenylalanine. Only the CDR3 DNA is retained, 48 bases long and in frame from the first base. At the junction V is shortened by 0 bases and J by 0 bases, with 9 bases in between. CDR1 and CDR2, looked up from the germline V gene, are SGDLS and YYNGEE. Study-level results and caveats: Pseudoprogression appeared unrelated to alterations in the top peripheral T cell clonotypes detected by TCRB sequencing. Immune responses induced by the vaccine were seen in approximately 92% of patients across multiple MHC alleles. Selection of PBMC samples for TCRB deep sequencing was based on availability. The authors stated that sample limitations prevented analyses of patient blood samples from being reproduced.

This sample comprised peripheral blood mononuclear cells (PBMCs), obtained from a glioma patient treated with radiotherapy, temozolomide or both. This TCR came from a woman younger than 30 with glioma. Some clones in this sample may be carry-over from other donors' samples. This sequence uses TRBV9 and TRBJ2-2; the D gene is possibly TRBD1, with 5 bases matching. The CDR3 amino acid sequence is: CASSVAGRSNTGELFF. The nucleotides are TGTGCCAGCAGCGTAGCAGGGCGCTCGAACACCGGGGAGCTGTTTTTT. Extended through the reference TRBV9 and TRBJ2-2 proteins, this CDR3 yields the full variable domain: DSGVTQTPKHLITATGQRVTLRCSPRSGDLSVYWYQQSLDQGLQFLIQYYNGEERAKGNILERFSAQQFPDLHSELNLSSLELGDSALYFCASSVAGRSNTGELFFGEGSRLTVL.